A single sample gave rise to the 6 T cell receptor beta chains below, sequenced in a study of blood T cells in healthy people across ages. The authors ran a second PCR of roughly 6 to 11 cycles using a sample-barcoded 5' primer and a J-beta primer mix. TCRdb reprocessed the 5' RACE reads with MiXCR, giving one entry per CDR3 protein. The sample carries about 720,000 distinct CDR3 sequences, around a fifth recorded once. Sequencing was done on a sample of blood. The receptors shown here come from a man aged 65 to 85 in good health.

This clonotype was detected many times. CDR3 residues: CASSYRTSGGAAYNEQFF. As DNA, the CDR3 is TGTGCCAGCAGTTATCGGACTAGCGGGGGGGCCGCGTACAATGAGCAGTTCTTC. The chain couples TRBV6-5 to TRBJ2-1; 15 bases fit TRBD2. V shed 3 bases, J shed 4 bases, and the junction held 7 bases outside the gene matches. The CDR3 length is 18 residues. Germline V gene data show CDR1 as MNHEY and CDR2 as SVGAGI.

CDR3 region: CSARDQVREREKLFF. CDR3 nucleotides: TGCAGTGCTAGAGATCAAGTCAGGGAACGTGAAAAACTGTTTTTT. The V and J genes are TRBV20-1 and TRBJ1-4, with a tentative D call TRBD1 (5 bases). From germline, CDR1 is DFQATT and CDR2 SNEGSKA (reference sequence). The germline V and J ends were trimmed by 0 bases and 7 bases, with 15 bases remaining between them. The CDR3 is 15 residues long.

CDR3 DNA: TGCAGCGTTGCCGGGAGAAACACCGGGGAGCTGTTTTTT. Its protein product is CSVAGRNTGELFF. The rearrangement uses TRBV29-1 and TRBJ2-2, with TRBD2 as a possible D gene (6 bases). Germline loops: CDR1 SQVTM, CDR2 ANQGSEA. Trimming stripped 4 bases from V and 2 bases from J, with 8 bases between. The CDR3 is 13 amino acids.

The genes are TRBV2 and TRBJ1-5, with TRBD1 identical over 10 bases. The CDR3 consists of 16 residues. Per germline, CDR1 SNHLY and CDR2 FYNNEI. V lost 1 base to trimming and J lost 4 bases; unmatched junction nucleotides: 4. The CDR3 is CASSEVGQGTNQPQHF. CDR3 coding DNA: TGTGCCAGCAGTGAAGTGGGACAGGGGACAAATCAGCCCCAGCATTTT.

This clonotype was recorded many times. The CDR3 nucleotides read TGCAGCGTTGAAAAGGGAGACGGGTACGAGCAGTACTTC. It translates to CSVEKGDGYEQYF. V usage is TRBV29-1 and J usage is TRBJ2-7; D might be TRBD2 (5 bases). The CDR3 totals 13 residues. CDR1 is SQVTM, CDR2 ANQGSEA, per germline. Trimming left V 2 bases short and J 4 bases short, with 12 bases between.

The chain has TRBV20-1 and TRBJ2-1, with TRBD2 matching over 9 bases. Germline loops: CDR1 DFQATT, CDR2 SNEGSKA (reference sequence). The junction had 12 bases not matched to a gene; V was cut back by 1 base and J by 8 bases. This CDR3 is 16 amino acids long. The CDR3 DNA reads as TGCAGTGCTAGAGCTTTTATAGCGGGAGCTTACGATGAGCAGTTCTTC. Its protein product is CSARAFIAGAYDEQFF.